Reported below is one T cell receptor beta chain. As yet, its antigen is unknown. Reverse transcribing all isolated RNA meant expressed TCRB transcripts were sequenced. Generated by immunoSEQ multiplex PCR, the TCRdb table keeps only in-frame clones and is missing some. The sample records about 99,000 clones, 28% being singletons. These data are taken from a study of beta chain features in type 1 diabetes. V was shortened by 0 bases and J by 7 bases, with 10 bases between the two germline ends. Germline loops: CDR1 SGHRS, CDR2 YFSETQ. This CDR3 comprises 14 residues. Study-wide findings and caveats: TCRB CDR3 length was moderately but significantly reduced in all four CD4+ subsets of Type 1 diabetes patients. Sequencing from cDNA could over-represent high-TCR-expressing cells.

Sequencing was performed on central memory CD4+ T cells from blood. The sequence was obtained from a woman aged 18-29 years with type 1 diabetes. The V call is TRBV5-1, the J call TRBJ2-2; D gene uncertain. As DNA, the CDR3 is TGCGCCAGCAGCTTGGATCTCGGGTTCGGGGAGCTGTTTTTT. Translated, it gives CASSLDLGFGELFF.